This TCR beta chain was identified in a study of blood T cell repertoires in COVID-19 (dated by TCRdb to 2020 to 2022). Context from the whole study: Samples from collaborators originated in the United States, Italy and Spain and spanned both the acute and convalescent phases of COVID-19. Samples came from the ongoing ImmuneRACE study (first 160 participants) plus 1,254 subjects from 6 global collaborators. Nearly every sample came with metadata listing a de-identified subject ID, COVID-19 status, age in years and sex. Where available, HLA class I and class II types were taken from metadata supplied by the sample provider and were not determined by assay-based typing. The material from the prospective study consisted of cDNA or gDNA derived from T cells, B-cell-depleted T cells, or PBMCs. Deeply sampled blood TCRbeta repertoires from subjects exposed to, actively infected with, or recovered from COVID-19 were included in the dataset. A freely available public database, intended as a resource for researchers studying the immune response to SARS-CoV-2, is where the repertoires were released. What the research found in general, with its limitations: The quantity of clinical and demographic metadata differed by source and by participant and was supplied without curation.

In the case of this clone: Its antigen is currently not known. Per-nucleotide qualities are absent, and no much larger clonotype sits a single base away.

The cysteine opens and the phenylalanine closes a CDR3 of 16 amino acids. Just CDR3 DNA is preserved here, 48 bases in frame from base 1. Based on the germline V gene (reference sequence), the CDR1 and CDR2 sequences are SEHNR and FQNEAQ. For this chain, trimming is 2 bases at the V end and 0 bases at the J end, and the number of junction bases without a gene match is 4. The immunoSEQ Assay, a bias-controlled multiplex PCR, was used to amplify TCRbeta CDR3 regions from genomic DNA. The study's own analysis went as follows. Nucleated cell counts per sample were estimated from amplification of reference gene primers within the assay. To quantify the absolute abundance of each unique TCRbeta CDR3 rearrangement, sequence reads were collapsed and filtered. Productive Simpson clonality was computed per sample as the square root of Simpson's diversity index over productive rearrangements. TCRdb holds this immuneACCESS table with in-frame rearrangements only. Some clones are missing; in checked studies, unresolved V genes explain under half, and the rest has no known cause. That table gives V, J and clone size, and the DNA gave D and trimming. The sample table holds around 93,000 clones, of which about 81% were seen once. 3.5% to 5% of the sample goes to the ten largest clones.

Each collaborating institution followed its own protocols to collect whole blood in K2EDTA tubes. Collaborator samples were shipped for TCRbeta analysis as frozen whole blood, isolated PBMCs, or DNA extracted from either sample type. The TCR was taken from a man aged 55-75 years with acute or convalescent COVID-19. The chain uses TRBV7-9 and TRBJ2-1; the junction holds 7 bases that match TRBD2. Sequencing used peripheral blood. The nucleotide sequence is TGTGCCAGCAGCTTATCGCTAGCGGACTCCTACAATGAGCAGTTCTTC. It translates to CASSLSLADSYNEQFF.